This is a list of T cell receptor beta chains from one sample in a study of blood T cells in healthy people across ages. TCRdb reprocessed the 5' RACE reads with MiXCR, giving one entry per CDR3 protein. The sample lists nearly 800,000 distinct CDR3 sequences, about 61% occurring once. The source material was blood. Source of these receptors: a man aged 35 to 55 in good health. CDR3s include the opening cysteine and the closing phenylalanine or tryptophan. Fields, in order: clone size, D gene, J gene, V gene, CDR3 DNA, CDR3 protein. The D gene is left open where the match is weak. Clone size is shown for a subset of rows, as once, few, many or a class of expanded clone.

size: few
D: -
J: TRBJ2-1
V: TRBV20-1
DNA: TGCAGTGCTATGGGCTGGTGGGGAGTCAATGAGCAGTTCTTC
CDR3: CSAMGWWGVNEQFF

size: -
D: -
J: TRBJ2-1
V: TRBV12-3/TRBV12-4
DNA: TGTGCCAGCGGAAGACTACCCGGGTCGTCCTACAATGAGCAGTTCTTC
CDR3: CASGRLPGSSYNEQFF

size: -
D: -
J: TRBJ2-1
V: TRBV12-3/TRBV12-4
DNA: TGTGCCAGCAGTTTAGCTAGCCCCGGGCGCAATGAGCAGTTCTTC
CDR3: CASSLASPGRNEQFF

size: -
D: TRBD2
J: TRBJ2-7
V: TRBV11-3
DNA: TGTGCCAGCAGCAGCCCGGGACTAGCGGGAGGAAGTACGTACGAGCAGTACTTC
CDR3: CASSSPGLAGGSTYEQYF

size: few
D: TRBD2
J: TRBJ2-3
V: TRBV7-3
DNA: TGTGCCAGCAGCGACGGACTAGCGGGCTCAGATACGCAGTATTTT
CDR3: CASSDGLAGSDTQYF

size: -
D: TRBD2
J: TRBJ2-3
V: TRBV15
DNA: TGTGCCACCAGCCTACTAGCGGGAGGTACAGATACGCAGTATTTT
CDR3: CATSLLAGGTDTQYF

size: few
D: TRBD2
J: TRBJ2-5
V: TRBV6-2/TRBV6-3
DNA: TGTGCCAGCAGTTACCTAGCGGGCCAAGAGACCCAGTACTTC
CDR3: CASSYLAGQETQYF

size: -
D: -
J: TRBJ1-2
V: TRBV30
DNA: TGTGCCTGGAGTGTTTTGGTGGGGTCTCGGTATGGCTACACCTTC
CDR3: CAWSVLVGSRYGYTF

size: -
D: -
J: TRBJ1-2
V: TRBV20-1
DNA: TGCAGTGCTAGAGATCAAGCCGGGAACTACTATGGCTACACCTTC
CDR3: CSARDQAGNYYGYTF

size: -
D: -
J: TRBJ2-4
V: TRBV4-1
DNA: TGCGCCAGCAGCCAAGAAAGAGTCTCCCCGAGTCACATTCAGTACTTC
CDR3: CASSQERVSPSHIQYF

size: few
D: TRBD2
J: TRBJ2-3
V: TRBV10-3
DNA: TGTGCCATCAGTGAAAAGAGGACTAGCGGGAGGTATACGCAGTATTTT
CDR3: CAISEKRTSGRYTQYF

size: few
D: TRBD1
J: TRBJ1-2
V: TRBV20-1
DNA: TGCAGTGCTAGAGATCGTGGGACAGGGGGCTACACCTTC
CDR3: CSARDRGTGGYTF

size: -
D: -
J: TRBJ2-3
V: TRBV20-1
DNA: TGCAGTGCCCTCAGATTTAGCCTACGGGCGGATACGCAGTATTTT
CDR3: CSALRFSLRADTQYF

size: -
D: -
J: TRBJ1-2
V: TRBV20-1
DNA: TGCAGTGCCACGTCGGGCGAAGCTAACTATGGCTACACCTTC
CDR3: CSATSGEANYGYTF

size: -
D: -
J: TRBJ1-5
V: TRBV6-2/TRBV6-3
DNA: TGTGCCAGCAGCTCCCTGGACAGCGTTAATAGCAATCAGCCCCAGCATTTT
CDR3: CASSSLDSVNSNQPQHF

size: -
D: TRBD1
J: TRBJ2-2
V: TRBV6-5
DNA: TGTGCCAGCCAGGGGACAGGGGTGGCCGGGGAGCTGTTTTTT
CDR3: CASQGTGVAGELFF

size: few
D: -
J: TRBJ2-7
V: TRBV6-2/TRBV6-3
DNA: TGTGCCAGCAGTTATGGGATGATCTACGAGCAGTACTTC
CDR3: CASSYGMIYEQYF

size: -
D: TRBD2
J: TRBJ2-1
V: TRBV5-1
DNA: TGCGCCAGCGGACCTAGCGGGAGCCATGAGCAGTTCTTC
CDR3: CASGPSGSHEQFF

size: -
D: -
J: TRBJ2-2
V: TRBV10-3
DNA: TGTGCCATCGCGACCCAGGGACCCGGGGAGCTGTTTTTT
CDR3: CAIATQGPGELFF

size: -
D: TRBD1
J: TRBJ2-2
V: TRBV20-1
DNA: TGCAGTGCGGGGAAACAGGGGATCGGGACCGGGGAGCTGTTTTTT
CDR3: CSAGKQGIGTGELFF

size: -
D: -
J: TRBJ2-1
V: TRBV14
DNA: TGTGCCAGCAGCCAAGATTCCAGTGCCTACAAGGAGCAGTTCTTC
CDR3: CASSQDSSAYKEQFF

size: -
D: -
J: TRBJ2-7
V: TRBV7-9
DNA: TGTGCCAGCAGCTTAGCGGGGGCAGGGGCCCACAACGAGCAGTACTTC
CDR3: CASSLAGAGAHNEQYF

size: -
D: -
J: TRBJ2-3
V: TRBV7-3
DNA: TGTGCCAGCAGCTTTCAGACAGCCAGCACAGATACGCAGTATTTT
CDR3: CASSFQTASTDTQYF

size: -
D: -
J: TRBJ2-5
V: TRBV13
DNA: TGTGCCAGCAGCCCCTCAGCGGGTAGGTTGAGAGAGACCCAGTACTTC
CDR3: CASSPSAGRLRETQYF

size: -
D: TRBD1
J: TRBJ2-7
V: TRBV20-1
DNA: TGCAGTGCTCCCACCACAGCACCCGGGGACAGGGCTTACGAGCAGTACTTC
CDR3: CSAPTTAPGDRAYEQYF

size: few
D: -
J: TRBJ2-4
V: TRBV29-1
DNA: TGCAGCGTTAGTGATTTAGCCAAAAACATTCAGTACTTC
CDR3: CSVSDLAKNIQYF

size: -
D: -
J: TRBJ2-7
V: TRBV27
DNA: TGTGCCAGCAGTTCCATACGACAGTCCTACGAGCAGTACTTC
CDR3: CASSSIRQSYEQYF

size: -
D: -
J: TRBJ2-3
V: TRBV27
DNA: TGTGCCAGCAGTTCCCAACCTCGAGGGACAGATACGCAGTATTTT
CDR3: CASSSQPRGTDTQYF

size: few
D: -
J: TRBJ2-7
V: TRBV10-2
DNA: TGCGCCAGCAGTGAGGGCAGGGCTGCGTACGAGCAGTACTTC
CDR3: CASSEGRAAYEQYF

size: -
D: -
J: TRBJ1-4
V: TRBV11-3
DNA: TGTGCCAGCAGCTTATCCTTCCTATCCGAAAAACTGTTTTTT
CDR3: CASSLSFLSEKLFF

size: -
D: -
J: TRBJ2-3
V: TRBV9
DNA: TGTGCCAGCAGCGTAGCTGGGGGCCGAGGAGGGTCCCGCACAGATACGCAGTATTTT
CDR3: CASSVAGGRGGSRTDTQYF

size: -
D: -
J: TRBJ2-1
V: TRBV6-6
DNA: TGTGCCAGCAGCGACCTCTCTGGGGGATTCTCCTACGAGCAGTTCTTC
CDR3: CASSDLSGGFSYEQFF

size: -
D: -
J: TRBJ1-4
V: TRBV7-2
DNA: TGTGCCAGCAGCGTTTACCGGGACACCAATGAAAAACTGTTTTTT
CDR3: CASSVYRDTNEKLFF